The following is a TCR beta chain sequence with its context. The antigen is not known. This CDR3 spans 14 amino acids. Trimming pared 2 bases from V and 1 base from J, leaving 5 bases between. Tregs were sorted as CD4+CD25+CD127-/low cells. Semi-nested PCR with Nested Universal Primer A followed constant-region reverse priming of full-length variable regions. TCRdb processed the 5' RACE reads anew with MiXCR; each CDR3 protein has one entry. In the table there are tens of thousands of distinct CDR3 sequences, approximately 27% of which are singletons. Whole-study findings and limits: Tumor memory CD4+ T cell TCR gene usage clustered with blood and lymph node memory CD4+ cells and lymph node naive CD4+ cells. Greatest tumor Treg TCR overlap was with tumor naive CD4+ cells.

The sample was tumor-infiltrating Tregs sorted from the breast tumor. The receptor comes from a female donor with breast cancer. The chain combines TRBV12-3 or TRBV12-4 with TRBJ1-4, with D uncertain. CDR3 in DNA: TGTGCCAGCAGTTTACGGGGAACTAATGAAAAACTGTTTTTT. Its translation is CASSLRGTNEKLFF.